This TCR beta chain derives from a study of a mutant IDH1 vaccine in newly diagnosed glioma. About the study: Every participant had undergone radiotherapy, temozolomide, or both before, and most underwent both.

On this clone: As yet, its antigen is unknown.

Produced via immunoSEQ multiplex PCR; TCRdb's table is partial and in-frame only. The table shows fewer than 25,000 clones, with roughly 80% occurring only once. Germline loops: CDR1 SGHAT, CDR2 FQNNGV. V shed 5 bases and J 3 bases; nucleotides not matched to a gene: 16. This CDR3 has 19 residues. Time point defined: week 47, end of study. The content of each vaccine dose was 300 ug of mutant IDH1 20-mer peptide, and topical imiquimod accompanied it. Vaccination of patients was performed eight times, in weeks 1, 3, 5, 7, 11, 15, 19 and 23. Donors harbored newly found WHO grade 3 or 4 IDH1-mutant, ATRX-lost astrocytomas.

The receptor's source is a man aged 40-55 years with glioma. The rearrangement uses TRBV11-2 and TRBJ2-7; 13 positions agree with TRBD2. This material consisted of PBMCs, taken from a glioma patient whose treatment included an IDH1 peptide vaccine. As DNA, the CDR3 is TGTGCCAGCAGCACCGGGGGGGGGACTAGCGGGACGATGTTCTACGAGCAGTACTTC. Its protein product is CASSTGGGTSGTMFYEQYF. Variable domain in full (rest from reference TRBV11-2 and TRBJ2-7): EAGVAQSPRYKIIEKRQSVAFWCNPISGHATLYWYQQILGQGPKLLIQFQNNGVVDDSQLPKDRFSAERLKGVDSTLKIQPAKLEDSAVYLCASSTGGGTSGTMFYEQYFGPGTRLTVT.